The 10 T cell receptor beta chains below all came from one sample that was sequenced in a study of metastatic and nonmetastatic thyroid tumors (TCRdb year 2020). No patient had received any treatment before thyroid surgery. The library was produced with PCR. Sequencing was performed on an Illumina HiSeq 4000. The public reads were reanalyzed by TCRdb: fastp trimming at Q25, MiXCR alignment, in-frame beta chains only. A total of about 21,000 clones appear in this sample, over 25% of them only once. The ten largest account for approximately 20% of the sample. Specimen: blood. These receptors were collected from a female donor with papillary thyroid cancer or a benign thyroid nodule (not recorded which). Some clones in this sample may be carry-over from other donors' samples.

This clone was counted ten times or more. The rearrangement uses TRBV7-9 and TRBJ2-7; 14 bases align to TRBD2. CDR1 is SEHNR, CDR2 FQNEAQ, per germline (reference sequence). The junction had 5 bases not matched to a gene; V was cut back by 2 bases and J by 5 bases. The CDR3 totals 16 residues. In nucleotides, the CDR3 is TGTGCCAGCAGCTTATCGGGACTAGCGGGAGAGGACGAGCAGTACTTC. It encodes CASSLSGLAGEDEQYF. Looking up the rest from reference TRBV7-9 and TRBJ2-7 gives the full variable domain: DTGVSQNPRHKITKRGQNVTFRCDPISEHNRLYWYRQTLGQGPEFLTYFQNEAQLEKSRLLSDRFSAERPKGSFSTLEIQRTEQGDSAMYLCASSLSGLAGEDEQYFGPGTRLTVT.

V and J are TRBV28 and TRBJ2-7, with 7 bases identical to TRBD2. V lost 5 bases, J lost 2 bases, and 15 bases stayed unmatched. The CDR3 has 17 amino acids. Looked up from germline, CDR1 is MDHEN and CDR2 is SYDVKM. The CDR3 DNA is TGTGCCAGCAGTCCCGTTTATGGGGGAGGGCATACCTACGAGCAGTACTTC. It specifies CASSPVYGGGHTYEQYF.

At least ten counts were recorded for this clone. The CDR3 DNA is TGCAGTGCTTCCCAAAACCTCGGTGGCTACACCTTC. This codes for CSASQNLGGYTF. The V and J genes are TRBV20-1 and TRBJ1-2; D is unresolved. Trimming left V 5 bases short and J 7 bases short, with 14 bases between. CDR3 length: 12 residues. CDR1 and CDR2 (germline): DFQATT, SNEGSKA (reference sequence).

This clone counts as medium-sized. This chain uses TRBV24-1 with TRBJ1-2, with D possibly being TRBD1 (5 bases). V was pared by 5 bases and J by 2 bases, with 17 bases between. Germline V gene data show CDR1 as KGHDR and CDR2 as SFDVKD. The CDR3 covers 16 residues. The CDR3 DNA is TGTGCCACCAGTGGGGGGGGAACCCAGGCGAACTATGGCTACACCTTC. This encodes CATSGGGTQANYGYTF.

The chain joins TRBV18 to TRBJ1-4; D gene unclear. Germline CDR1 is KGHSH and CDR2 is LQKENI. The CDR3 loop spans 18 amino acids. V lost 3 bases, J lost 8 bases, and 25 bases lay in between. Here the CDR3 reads CASSPNPFLFNTDEKLFF. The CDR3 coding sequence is TGTGCCAGCTCACCCAACCCCTTTCTCTTTAACACGGACGAAAAACTGTTTTTT.

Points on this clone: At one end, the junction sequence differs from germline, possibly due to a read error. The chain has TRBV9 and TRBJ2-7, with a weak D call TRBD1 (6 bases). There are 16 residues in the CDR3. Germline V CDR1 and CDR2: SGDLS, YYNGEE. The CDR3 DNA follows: TGTGCCGGCAGCGAAAGGGGGTCCGTCAACTCCTACGAGCAGTACTTC. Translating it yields CAGSERGSVNSYEQYF.

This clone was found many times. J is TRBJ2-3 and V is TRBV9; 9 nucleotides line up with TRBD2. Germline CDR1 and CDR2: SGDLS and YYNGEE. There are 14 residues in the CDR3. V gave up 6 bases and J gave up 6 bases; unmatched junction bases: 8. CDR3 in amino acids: CASTKRGAGDTQYF. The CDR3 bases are TGTGCCAGCACAAAGCGGGGGGCCGGGGATACGCAGTATTTT.

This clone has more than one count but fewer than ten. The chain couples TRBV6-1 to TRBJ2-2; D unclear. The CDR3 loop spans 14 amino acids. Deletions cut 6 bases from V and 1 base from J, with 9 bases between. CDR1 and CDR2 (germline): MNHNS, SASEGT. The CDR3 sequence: CASRGRRNTGELFF. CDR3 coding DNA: TGTGCCAGCAGAGGGCGGAGGAACACCGGGGAGCTGTTTTTT.

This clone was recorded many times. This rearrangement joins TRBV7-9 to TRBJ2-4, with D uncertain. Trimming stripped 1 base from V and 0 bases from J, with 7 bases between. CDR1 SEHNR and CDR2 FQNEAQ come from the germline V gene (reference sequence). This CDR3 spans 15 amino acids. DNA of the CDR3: TGTGCCAGCAGCTTAGAAGGCGGAGCCAAAAACATTCAGTACTTC. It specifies CASSLEGGAKNIQYF.

The CDR3 protein is CASSMATAGKQPQHF. CDR3 DNA: TGTGCCAGTAGTATGGCCACAGCCGGGAAGCAGCCCCAGCATTTT. The chain is built from TRBV19 and TRBJ1-5, with D unclear. The germline CDR1 and CDR2 sequences are LNHDA and SQIVND (reference sequence). The CDR3 runs to 15 residues. The V end lost 3 bases, the J end lost 7 bases, and 16 bases lay between the germline ends.